Listed below are T cell receptor beta chains from one sample, sequenced in a study of T-cell reconstitution after alpha-beta-depleted transplantation in children. TCRdb fed the PCR reads into MiXCR, producing one record per CDR3 protein. The sample contains 800,000 to 1,000,000 distinct CDR3 sequences, about 31% of which appear only once. The sample here was PBMCs, mostly from graft donor cells, taken 360 days after TCRalphabeta/CD19-depleted stem cell transplant. The source of these receptors is a boy in the first two years of life who had a stem cell transplant for SCID, so the T cells may come from the graft donor. The CDR3 runs from the conserved cysteine through the conserved F or W. Each record gives: clone size, V gene, D gene, J gene, CDR3 DNA, CDR3 protein. A D gene is named only where the DNA matches it firmly. Rows may omit the clone size; those that give it use once, few, many or a size class.

clone_size: -; v_call: TRBV4-1; d_call: TRBD1; j_call: TRBJ2-2; cdr3_nt: TGCGCCAGCAGCCAAGTTGGGGCAGGGGGCCACCTGAGGAGGGGGACCGGGGAGCTGTTTTTT; cdr3_aa: CASSQVGAGGHLRRGTGELFF
clone_size: -; v_call: TRBV29-1; d_call: -; j_call: TRBJ2-5; cdr3_nt: TGCAGCGTTGAATGGGGACCGAACCTTCAAGAGACCCAGTACTTC; cdr3_aa: CSVEWGPNLQETQYF
clone_size: few; v_call: TRBV18; d_call: -; j_call: TRBJ2-5; cdr3_nt: TGTGCCAGCTCACCACTTCGTACCCAGTACTTC; cdr3_aa: CASSPLRTQYF
clone_size: -; v_call: TRBV14; d_call: -; j_call: TRBJ2-7; cdr3_nt: TGTGCCAGCAGCCAAGATTTGGTGGCTGAGCAGTACTTC; cdr3_aa: CASSQDLVAEQYF
clone_size: few; v_call: TRBV29-1; d_call: -; j_call: TRBJ1-1; cdr3_nt: TGCAGCGTTGAGTGGGGGAACACTGAAGCTTTCTTT; cdr3_aa: CSVEWGNTEAFF
clone_size: -; v_call: TRBV20-1; d_call: -; j_call: TRBJ1-1; cdr3_nt: TGCAGTGCTAACCCCTACTCGGGAACTGAAGCTTTCTTT; cdr3_aa: CSANPYSGTEAFF
clone_size: few; v_call: TRBV5-1; d_call: TRBD1; j_call: TRBJ1-1; cdr3_nt: TGCGCCAGCAGCGGAGGACAGGGGGCTCGAAACACTGAAGCTTTCTTT; cdr3_aa: CASSGGQGARNTEAFF
clone_size: -; v_call: TRBV15; d_call: -; j_call: TRBJ2-1; cdr3_nt: TGTGCCACCAGCACCGACCGGGACGGACTTATGGATGAGCAGTTCTTC; cdr3_aa: CATSTDRDGLMDEQFF
clone_size: few; v_call: TRBV28; d_call: -; j_call: TRBJ2-5; cdr3_nt: TGTGCCAGCAGTTTCGTGGAGCCCCAAGAGACCCAGTACTTC; cdr3_aa: CASSFVEPQETQYF
clone_size: -; v_call: TRBV5-5; d_call: -; j_call: TRBJ1-5; cdr3_nt: TGTGCCAGCAACTCCGGGGCCGGCGGGCAGCCCCAGCATTTT; cdr3_aa: CASNSGAGGQPQHF
clone_size: few; v_call: TRBV29-1; d_call: -; j_call: TRBJ2-3; cdr3_nt: TGCAGCGTTGAATTCGGAGACAGTCCCTTGACAGATACGCAGTATTTT; cdr3_aa: CSVEFGDSPLTDTQYF
clone_size: -; v_call: TRBV28; d_call: TRBD1; j_call: TRBJ1-5; cdr3_nt: TGTGCCAGCAGAGCTCCGGGACAGGGAAGCAATCAGCCCCAGCATTTT; cdr3_aa: CASRAPGQGSNQPQHF
clone_size: few; v_call: TRBV12-3/TRBV12-4; d_call: -; j_call: TRBJ2-1; cdr3_nt: TGTGCCAGCAGTCCACGGGCACAGGACAATGAGCAGTTCTTC; cdr3_aa: CASSPRAQDNEQFF
clone_size: -; v_call: TRBV12-3/TRBV12-4; d_call: TRBD2; j_call: TRBJ2-1; cdr3_nt: TGTGCCAGCAGACGGACTAGTAGAAATGAGCAGTTCTTC; cdr3_aa: CASRRTSRNEQFF
clone_size: -; v_call: TRBV12-3/TRBV12-4; d_call: TRBD1; j_call: TRBJ1-4; cdr3_nt: TGTGCCAGCAGTCCGCGTGGTGGGGGACAGGGTTCGGAAAAACTGTTTTTT; cdr3_aa: CASSPRGGGQGSEKLFF
clone_size: few; v_call: TRBV12-5; d_call: -; j_call: TRBJ1-1; cdr3_nt: TGTGCTAGTGGTCCAGAGGGTAGCGACACTGAAGCTTTCTTT; cdr3_aa: CASGPEGSDTEAFF
clone_size: -; v_call: TRBV3-1; d_call: TRBD1; j_call: TRBJ2-5; cdr3_nt: TGTGCCAGCAGCCAGACCGTACCGGGACAGGGGATGGAGACCCAGTACTTC; cdr3_aa: CASSQTVPGQGMETQYF
clone_size: few; v_call: TRBV15; d_call: TRBD2; j_call: TRBJ2-5; cdr3_nt: TGTGCCACCAGCAGAGGACCGGGAGGGGAGACCCAGTACTTC; cdr3_aa: CATSRGPGGETQYF
clone_size: -; v_call: TRBV20-1; d_call: TRBD2; j_call: TRBJ2-1; cdr3_nt: TGCAGTGCTAGCCCTGCCCTCCTCAGCGGGGGGTCCAATGAGCAGTTCTTC; cdr3_aa: CSASPALLSGGSNEQFF
clone_size: few; v_call: TRBV29-1; d_call: TRBD2; j_call: TRBJ2-3; cdr3_nt: TGCAGCGTTGTTTCGGGGGGGGCCAAAGATACGCAGTATTTT; cdr3_aa: CSVVSGGAKDTQYF
clone_size: few; v_call: TRBV28; d_call: TRBD2; j_call: TRBJ2-3; cdr3_nt: TGTGCCAGCAGTTTCGGGACTAGTCTCACAGATACGCAGTATTTT; cdr3_aa: CASSFGTSLTDTQYF
clone_size: -; v_call: TRBV5-1; d_call: TRBD1; j_call: TRBJ2-3; cdr3_nt: TGCGCCAGCCGGGGACAGGCCAGCACAGATACGCAGTATTTT; cdr3_aa: CASRGQASTDTQYF
clone_size: -; v_call: TRBV12-3/TRBV12-4; d_call: TRBD1; j_call: TRBJ2-1; cdr3_nt: TGTGCCAGCATCCCGCCTTGGGACAGGGGCTACAATGAGCAGTTCTTC; cdr3_aa: CASIPPWDRGYNEQFF
clone_size: -; v_call: TRBV5-1; d_call: -; j_call: TRBJ2-3; cdr3_nt: TGCGCCAGCAGCCCTGTCCCCACAGATACGCAGTATTTT; cdr3_aa: CASSPVPTDTQYF
clone_size: -; v_call: TRBV12-3/TRBV12-4; d_call: -; j_call: TRBJ2-3; cdr3_nt: TGTGCCAGCAGTTTAGGCCTCGGGACCCCAGGTCGTGCAGATACGCAGTATTTT; cdr3_aa: CASSLGLGTPGRADTQYF
clone_size: -; v_call: TRBV12-3/TRBV12-4; d_call: -; j_call: TRBJ1-1; cdr3_nt: TGTGCCAGCAGTCTTCGACCCCGAAACACTGAAGCTTTCTTT; cdr3_aa: CASSLRPRNTEAFF
clone_size: -; v_call: TRBV6-1; d_call: -; j_call: TRBJ1-2; cdr3_nt: TGTGCCAGCAGATCTGACGGTACTAACTATGGCTACACCTTC; cdr3_aa: CASRSDGTNYGYTF
clone_size: -; v_call: TRBV12-3/TRBV12-4; d_call: -; j_call: TRBJ2-5; cdr3_nt: TGTGCCAGCACCGACCTCAGGGTGGGGCAAGAGACCCAGTACTTC; cdr3_aa: CASTDLRVGQETQYF
clone_size: -; v_call: TRBV19; d_call: TRBD1; j_call: TRBJ2-7; cdr3_nt: TGTGCCAGTAGTAAGACAGGGATCTACGAGCAGTACTTC; cdr3_aa: CASSKTGIYEQYF